These 5 T cell receptor beta chains were sequenced from one sample in a study of breast tumors, draining lymph nodes, adjacent tissues. Breast cancer patients provided tissue from their axillary draining lymph nodes. TCRdb analysed the multiplex PCR reads with MiXCR anew, one entry per CDR3 protein. The sample has around 130,000 distinct CDR3 sequences; about 20% are singletons. The sequencing sample was made of axillary lymph node tissue. Receptor source: a female donor with breast cancer. Some clones in this sample may be carry-over from other donors' samples.

Concerning this clonotype: Sequence at one end of the junction differs from germline and may be a read error. The V and J genes are TRBV19 and TRBJ2-2, with TRBD1 matching 9 bases. This CDR3 is built from 15 residues. CDR1 is LNHDA, CDR2 SQIVND, per germline (reference sequence). The CDR3 loop is CAGKTGTGNTRELFF. The CDR3 region has the DNA TGTGCCGGGAAGACCGGGACAGGGAACACCAGGGAGCTGTTTTTT.

About this clonotype itself: The conserved closing phenylalanine or tryptophan is absent in this CDR3, likely reflecting a read error. V gene TRBV5-6 combines with J gene TRBJ1-2; D gene ambiguous. The CDR3 is 14 residues long. Trimming shortened V by 0 bases and J by 0 bases, and 6 bases separated the two germline ends. Germline V gives CDR1 SGHDT, CDR2 YYEEEE. The CDR3 DNA is TGTGCCAGCAGCTTGGATCAGGCTAACTATGGCTACACCCTC. Protein sequence: CASSLDQANYGYTL.

Comments on this clonotype: A much larger clone sits a single nucleotide away, making a read error possible. The genes are TRBV20-1 and TRBJ1-5; D gene unclear. Germline CDR1 is DFQATT and CDR2 is SNEGSKA (reference sequence). This CDR3 comprises 13 residues. The CDR3 spells CSASLVGNQTQHF. DNA of the CDR3: TGCAGTGCTAGTCTAGTGGGCAATCAGACCCAGCATTTT.

The chain has TRBV2 and TRBJ1-1; 11 positions match TRBD1. V was pared by 5 bases and J by 4 bases, with 3 bases of the junction left unmatched. Germline CDR1 and CDR2: SNHLY and FYNNEI. This CDR3 spans 14 amino acids. Here the CDR3 DNA reads TGTGCCAGCAGTTGGGACAGGGGGGGCACTGAAGCTTTCTTT. It translates to CASSWDRGGTEAFF.

Remarks on this clonotype: A much larger clonotype is one base distant, so this may be a read error. The rearrangement uses TRBV28 and TRBJ1-2; 7 positions match TRBD1. This CDR3 has 14 amino acids. Germline lookup yields CDR1 MDHEN and CDR2 SYDVKM. The CDR3 sequence is CACSFLGGWSGYTF. In DNA form, the CDR3 reads TGTGCCTGCAGTTTCTTAGGGGGCTGGAGTGGCTACACCTTC.